A selection of T cell receptor beta chains follows, all from one sample in a study of T-cell memory formation after mild COVID-19. TCRdb reanalysed the 5' RACE reads using MiXCR and keeps one entry per CDR3 protein. The sample yields under 200,000 distinct CDR3 sequences, around 30% seen once. What was sequenced was PBMCs or a T cell subset sorted from them (not recorded which). Every receptor here comes from an adult woman who had mild COVID-19 (a few samples of this study predate the infection). Cell type and time point are not known. Both conserved end residues are part of each CDR3. A D gene is named only where the DNA matches it firmly. Not every row has a clone size; where given, it reads once, few, many or a size class.

d_call j_call clone_size v_call cdr3_nt cdr3_aa
- TRBJ1-1 few TRBV7-8 TGTGCCAGCAGCTATCGACAGTCTATCGGCACTGAAGCTTTCTTT CASSYRQSIGTEAFF
TRBD2 TRBJ2-7 few TRBV20-1 TGCAGTGCTAGTTCTAGCGGAAGCTCCTACGAGCAGTACTTC CSASSSGSSYEQYF
- TRBJ2-3 - TRBV30 TGTGCCTGGAGTGTACAGGCTGGGGTCACAACGCAGTATTTT CAWSVQAGVTTQYF
TRBD1 TRBJ2-5 - TRBV4-2 TGTGCCAGCAGCCGATCCGGGACAGGGAATCAAGAGACCCAGTACTTC CASSRSGTGNQETQYF
- TRBJ2-5 few TRBV7-2 TGTGCCAGCAGCTTATCGGGGGATCCACAAGAGACCCAGTACTTC CASSLSGDPQETQYF
- TRBJ2-3 few TRBV15 TGTGCCACCAGCAGAGGGGGGGCCACAGATACGCAGTATTTT CATSRGGATDTQYF
TRBD2 TRBJ2-7 few TRBV27 TGTGCCAGCAGTTCTCTAGCGGGGGGGCCCCGCGAGCAGTACTTC CASSSLAGGPREQYF
- TRBJ2-2 - TRBV20-1 TGCAGTGCCATCGGTCCGAACACCGGGGAGCTGTTTTTT CSAIGPNTGELFF
- TRBJ2-3 few TRBV7-3 TGTGCCAGCAGCTGGCGGGCCACAGATACGCAGTATTTT CASSWRATDTQYF
TRBD2 TRBJ2-1 - TRBV20-1 TGCAGTGCTAGAGACATACTAGCGGGGGGGCTAGTATTCTACAATGAGCAGTTCTTC CSARDILAGGLVFYNEQFF
TRBD2 TRBJ2-1 once TRBV6-5 TGTGCCAGCAGCCGGACGACTAGCGGAGTCTACAATGAGCAGTTCTTC CASSRTTSGVYNEQFF
- TRBJ1-1 - TRBV3-1 TGTGCCAGCAGCCAAGATTATTCGTCGGGACGGGAGAACACTGAAGCTTTCTTT CASSQDYSSGRENTEAFF
TRBD2 TRBJ2-3 - TRBV7-6 TGTGCCAGCAGCCTAGCGGGGGGACCTAGCACAGATACGCAGTATTTT CASSLAGGPSTDTQYF
- TRBJ2-3 few TRBV29-1 TGCAGCGTTCGATTCGGGGACATCGGGCAGTATTTT CSVRFGDIGQYF
- TRBJ2-2 once TRBV15 TGTGCCACCAGCAGGGGATCCGGGATTAACACCGGGGAGCTGTTTTTT CATSRGSGINTGELFF
- TRBJ1-2 - TRBV3-1 TGTGCCAGCAGCCAAGGGACTGGCTACACCTTC CASSQGTGYTF
- TRBJ1-2 - TRBV24-1 TGTGCCACCAGTGACCCCGGACAGAGGCACACCTTC CATSDPGQRHTF
- TRBJ1-1 - TRBV20-1 TGCAGTGCTAGCCTCACGATGAACACTGAAGCTTTCTTT CSASLTMNTEAFF
- TRBJ2-5 - TRBV9 TGTGCCAGCAGCGGTGGGTCGCCCCAAGAGACCCAGTACTTC CASSGGSPQETQYF
TRBD1 TRBJ1-2 few TRBV12-3/TRBV12-4 TGTGCCAGCAGCCCCAGGACAGGGGGCGCCGATGGCTACACCTTC CASSPRTGGADGYTF
- TRBJ1-4 - TRBV4-3 TGCGCCAGCAGCCAGAGACCGGGACATGCTAATGAAAAACTGTTTTTT CASSQRPGHANEKLFF
- TRBJ2-3 many TRBV7-2 TGTGCCAGCAGCCGCCCGATGGTCCCTAGCACAGATACGCAGTATTTT CASSRPMVPSTDTQYF
- TRBJ2-3 few TRBV4-2 TGTGCCAGCAGCCAAGGGAACGGAGGTACAGATACGCAGTATTTT CASSQGNGGTDTQYF
TRBD2 TRBJ2-2 few TRBV12-3/TRBV12-4 TGTGCCAGCGAGCCTAGCGGCTACACCGGGGAGCTGTTTTTT CASEPSGYTGELFF
- TRBJ2-7 few TRBV29-1 TGCAGCGTCAGCAGGGGCCAGGAGTTCGAGCAGTACTTC CSVSRGQEFEQYF
- TRBJ1-1 - TRBV9 TGTGCCAGCAGCGAGGACGGATACACTGAAGCTTTCTTT CASSEDGYTEAFF
- TRBJ2-3 few TRBV5-1 TGCGCCAGCAGCCTCCAGGTCGGCACAGATACGCAGTATTTT CASSLQVGTDTQYF
TRBD1 TRBJ1-4 - TRBV12-3/TRBV12-4 TGTGCCAGCAGTTTAGGGGACAGTTATGAAAAACTGTTTTTT CASSLGDSYEKLFF
- TRBJ1-2 - TRBV6-5 TGTGCCAGCAGTTACTCGAAGGTATCCAGGGGCATCGGTGGCTACACCTTC CASSYSKVSRGIGGYTF
- TRBJ1-4 few TRBV9 TGTGCCAGCAGCGTAGACAGGAATGAAAAACTGTTTTTT CASSVDRNEKLFF
- TRBJ2-5 - TRBV5-1 TGCGCCAGCAGCTTATACGGGGCTAGGGAGACCCAGTACTTC CASSLYGARETQYF
- TRBJ2-7 few TRBV12-3/TRBV12-4 TGTGCCAGCAGTTTTGGGGGGTCCCACGAGCAGTACTTC CASSFGGSHEQYF
TRBD1 TRBJ1-5 - TRBV2 TGTGCCAGCAGTTCGGACAGGGTCGGAAGCAATCAGCCCCAGCATTTT CASSSDRVGSNQPQHF
TRBD2 TRBJ2-1 - TRBV5-1 TGCGCCAGCTCAACGGGAGGAAGCTCCTACAATGAGCAGTTCTTC CASSTGGSSYNEQFF
TRBD1 TRBJ1-6 - TRBV6-1 TGTGCCAGCAGACTCGGGACAGAAGTCGCCTATAATTCACCCCTCCACTTT CASRLGTEVAYNSPLHF
- TRBJ2-3 few TRBV20-1 TGCAGTGCTGCCAGGGACACAGATACGCAGTATTTT CSAARDTDTQYF
- TRBJ2-7 many TRBV5-1 TGCGCCAGCAGCGGACTGCAGTTCGAGCAGTACTTC CASSGLQFEQYF
TRBD1 TRBJ2-2 - TRBV7-6 TGTGCCAGCAGCTTTACAGGGGCGAACACCGGGGAGCTGTTTTTT CASSFTGANTGELFF
- TRBJ1-5 - TRBV12-3/TRBV12-4 TGTGCCAGCAGTTTAGTTTACGGGAATCAGCCCCAGCATTTT CASSLVYGNQPQHF
- TRBJ2-3 - TRBV11-2 TGTGCCAGCAGCTTAGAAGTCAGGACTAGCACAGATACGCAGTATTTT CASSLEVRTSTDTQYF
- TRBJ2-7 - TRBV12-5 TGTGCTAGTGGTTTTTCCGGACAGCCCTACGAGCAGTACTTC CASGFSGQPYEQYF
- TRBJ1-1 - TRBV18 TGTGCCAGCTCACCACTTGGACAACCCACTGAAGCTTTCTTT CASSPLGQPTEAFF
TRBD1 TRBJ1-2 - TRBV7-9 TGTGCCAGCAGCCCCCGGGCAGGGGGCTCTAACTATGGCTACACCTTC CASSPRAGGSNYGYTF
- TRBJ2-2 few TRBV5-5 TGTGCCAGCAGCCGACGGACGCTCGAGGACACCGGGGAGCTGTTTTTT CASSRRTLEDTGELFF
- TRBJ2-7 few TRBV2 TGTGCCAGCAAGGAGCGGGCCTCGAGCTCCTACGAGCAGTACTTC CASKERASSSYEQYF
TRBD1 TRBJ1-2 - TRBV19 TGTGCCAGTAGTGCCTGGGGGGACAGGACCGAATACACCTTC CASSAWGDRTEYTF
- TRBJ2-7 - TRBV5-4 TGTGCCAGCAGCTTGGAAGGCTGGGAACAGTACTTC CASSLEGWEQYF
TRBD1 TRBJ2-1 - TRBV7-9 TGTGCCAGCAGCTCGATACCGGGACAGGGATACAATGAGCAGTTCTTC CASSSIPGQGYNEQFF
- TRBJ1-1 few TRBV7-6 TGTGCCAGCAGCCCCTCCGACAGACTGGAAGCTTTCTTT CASSPSDRLEAFF
- TRBJ2-7 few TRBV27 TGTGCCAGCAGTTTAGTGGGGGCCGGCGAGCAGTACTTC CASSLVGAGEQYF
- TRBJ1-1 - TRBV4-1 TGCGCCAGCAGCCAAGGGACTTGGACGTCAGAAGGGACTGAAGCTTTCTTT CASSQGTWTSEGTEAFF